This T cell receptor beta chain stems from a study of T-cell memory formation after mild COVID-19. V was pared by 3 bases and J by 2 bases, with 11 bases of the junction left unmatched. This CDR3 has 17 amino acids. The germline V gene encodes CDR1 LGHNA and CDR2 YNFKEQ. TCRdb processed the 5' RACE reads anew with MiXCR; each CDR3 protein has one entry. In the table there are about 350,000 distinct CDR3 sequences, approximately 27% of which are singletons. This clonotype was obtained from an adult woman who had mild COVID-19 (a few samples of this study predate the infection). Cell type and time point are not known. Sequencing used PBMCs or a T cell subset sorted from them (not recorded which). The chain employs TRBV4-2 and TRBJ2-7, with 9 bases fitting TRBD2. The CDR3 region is CASSQAHSGGATYEQYF. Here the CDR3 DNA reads TGTGCCAGCAGCCAGGCTCATAGCGGGGGCGCAACCTACGAGCAGTACTTC.